A selection of T cell receptor beta chains follows, all from one sample in a study of blood T cell repertoires in COVID-19. Assay used: immunoSEQ multiplex PCR; TCRdb lists only in-frame clones, some missing. Counted here are approximately 230,000 clones, 84% occurring once; the ten biggest clones make up just under 20%. Sequencing was performed on peripheral blood. The receptors were gathered from a man aged 25 to 45 with active or convalescent COVID-19. Each CDR3 is given without its conserved first and last residue.

j_call: TRBJ2-6
v_call: TRBV30
cdr3_aa: AWSPRDRPPSGANVLT

j_call: TRBJ1-2
v_call: TRBV7-2
cdr3_aa: ASSYGTDPDGYT

j_call: TRBJ2-3
v_call: TRBV10-3
cdr3_aa: AISTSESTSGYTDTQY

j_call: TRBJ2-4
v_call: TRBV6-2/TRBV6-3
cdr3_aa: ASSPKRRTSLDIQY

j_call: TRBJ1-2
v_call: TRBV5-1
cdr3_aa: ASSLAAGVAPRLT

j_call: TRBJ1-2
v_call: TRBV2
cdr3_aa: ASSPQGARGYT

j_call: TRBJ1-1
v_call: TRBV6-2/TRBV6-3
cdr3_aa: ASSRDRGDTEAF

j_call: TRBJ2-1
v_call: TRBV21-1
cdr3_aa: ASSKGRPWHEQF

j_call: TRBJ2-1
v_call: TRBV19
cdr3_aa: ASSRRLRNEQF

j_call: TRBJ2-1
v_call: TRBV14
cdr3_aa: ASSQRRGVGEQF

j_call: TRBJ2-5
v_call: TRBV19
cdr3_aa: ASSLGLAAPVQETQY

j_call: TRBJ1-1
v_call: TRBV28
cdr3_aa: ASSPRRGRPEAF

j_call: TRBJ2-5
v_call: TRBV5-1
cdr3_aa: ASSPGGTSGRETQY